Listed below are T cell receptor beta chains from one sample, sequenced in a study of T cell changes during pregnancy in multiple sclerosis. Using immunoSEQ multiplex PCR, the repertoire was profiled, and TCRdb retains in-frame clones only, with some absent. The table lists 39,000 or so clones, nearly 95% of them singletons. The sample here was CD4+ T cells from peripheral blood mononuclear cells, taken after pregnancy. These receptors all come from a female donor in good health, enrolled as a control in a pregnancy study. Both conserved end residues are part of each CDR3.

CDR3aa: CASSLVGGTDTQYF
len: 14
v_gene: TRBV7-2
j_gene: TRBJ2-3

CDR3aa: CASSLAAGRRNYGYTF
len: 16
v_gene: TRBV7-9
j_gene: TRBJ1-2

CDR3aa: CASSQTGGEAFF
len: 12
v_gene: TRBV6-6
j_gene: TRBJ1-1

CDR3aa: CSVGGVADYEQYF
len: 13
v_gene: TRBV29-1
j_gene: TRBJ2-7

CDR3aa: CASSFRLAGGSRNEQFF
len: 17
v_gene: TRBV5-6
j_gene: TRBJ2-1

CDR3aa: CASSYSPGDSLGFF
len: 14
v_gene: TRBV6-5
j_gene: TRBJ1-1

CDR3aa: CASSPGQGQETQYF
len: 14
v_gene: TRBV7-8
j_gene: TRBJ2-5

CDR3aa: CASSTRTGGQMNTEAFF
len: 17
v_gene: TRBV27
j_gene: TRBJ1-1

CDR3aa: CASSSSRDSLYGYTF
len: 15
v_gene: TRBV6-5
j_gene: TRBJ1-2

CDR3aa: CASPRTDYNYGYTF
len: 14
v_gene: TRBV2
j_gene: TRBJ1-2

CDR3aa: CASSLSVVRGRTTEAFF
len: 17
v_gene: TRBV5-4
j_gene: TRBJ1-1

CDR3aa: CASRPGQNTDTQYF
len: 14
v_gene: TRBV5-1
j_gene: TRBJ2-3

CDR3aa: CAINDRGGTEAFF
len: 13
v_gene: TRBV10-3
j_gene: TRBJ1-1

CDR3aa: CASSLDGQGFYGYTF
len: 15
v_gene: TRBV11-2
j_gene: TRBJ1-2

CDR3aa: CASSVARGNTDTQYF
len: 15
v_gene: TRBV9
j_gene: TRBJ2-3

CDR3aa: CASSLGTLTNEKLFF
len: 15
v_gene: TRBV7-2
j_gene: TRBJ1-4

CDR3aa: CAAGTSGNNEQFF
len: 13
v_gene: TRBV12-5
j_gene: TRBJ2-1

CDR3aa: CASSPGQLSGNTIYF
len: 15
v_gene: TRBV4-1
j_gene: TRBJ1-3

CDR3aa: CASSVSGGTYEQYF
len: 14
v_gene: TRBV6-1
j_gene: TRBJ2-7

CDR3aa: CASSWDWNSYEQYF
len: 14
v_gene: TRBV5-1
j_gene: TRBJ2-7

CDR3aa: CASSRDIGGGELFF
len: 14
v_gene: TRBV2
j_gene: TRBJ2-2

CDR3aa: CASSQVVTGETQYF
len: 14
v_gene: TRBV27
j_gene: TRBJ2-5

CDR3aa: CASSERQGEITEAFF
len: 15
v_gene: TRBV21-1
j_gene: TRBJ1-1

CDR3aa: CASSMGHSYEQYF
len: 13
v_gene: TRBV19
j_gene: TRBJ2-7

CDR3aa: CASSQDDPGQGYYEQYF
len: 17
v_gene: TRBV4-1
j_gene: TRBJ2-7

CDR3aa: CASSPSGGSYEQYF
len: 14
v_gene: TRBV5-1
j_gene: TRBJ2-7

CDR3aa: CSVEGRVHTEAFF
len: 13
v_gene: TRBV29-1
j_gene: TRBJ1-1

CDR3aa: CASSELLRGELFF
len: 13
v_gene: TRBV25-1
j_gene: TRBJ2-2